Below, 21 T cell receptor beta chains from the same sample are listed, as sequenced in a study of shared clonotypes between healthy human individuals. Libraries were prepared by immunoSEQ multiplex PCR; TCRdb keeps only in-frame clonotypes and omits some of them. This table holds about 980,000 clones, 76% found once. Input material: memory CD4+ T cells sorted from blood. As for subset: CD45RA-negative fraction. The source of these receptors is a young man in good health.

J is TRBJ1-1 and V is TRBV10-1; D gene uncertain. The CDR3 runs 15 residues. Trimming took 5 bases from V and 4 from J, leaving 17 bases between them. Germline loops: CDR1 WNHNN, CDR2 SYGVQD (reference sequence). The CDR3 is CASSPSTVRATEAFF. The CDR3, as DNA: TGCGCCAGCAGTCCGTCTACTGTGCGTGCCACTGAAGCTTTCTTT.

The genes are TRBV30 and TRBJ2-5; a weak D match, TRBD1 (6 bases). Near its end, the DNA agrees better with TRBJ2-7, so the J call may be wrong. The CDR3 has 11 amino acids. CDR1 is GTSNPN, CDR2 SVGIG, per germline (reference sequence). This chain's CDR3 is CAWDDRHEQYF. CDR3 nucleotides: TGTGCCTGGGATGACAGGCACGAGCAGTACTTC.

DNA of the CDR3: TGTGCCTGGAGTGTACGGAGCCTAGCGCCCTACGAGCAGTACTTC. Amino acid sequence: CAWSVRSLAPYEQYF. The chain combines TRBV30 with TRBJ2-7; a possible D gene is TRBD2 (6 bases). The ends were cut back, 0 bases at V and 2 bases at J, with 14 bases in the middle. This CDR3 has 15 amino acids. CDR1 is GTSNPN and CDR2 is SVGIG in the germline V gene (reference sequence).

This clone was counted between two and nine times. The rearrangement links TRBV11-2 to TRBJ2-7; perhaps TRBD1 as D (6 bases). V lost 2 bases and J 2 bases, leaving 13 bases between the germline ends. Germline CDR1 is SGHAT and CDR2 is FQNNGV. CDR3 length: 15 amino acids. CDR3 region: CASSLQTGGAYEQYF. In DNA, the CDR3 is TGTGCCAGCAGCTTACAGACAGGTGGAGCCTACGAGCAGTACTTC.

This chain joins TRBV5-1 and TRBJ1-3, with D possibly being TRBD1 (5 bases). Per germline, CDR1 SGHRS and CDR2 YFSETQ. This CDR3 has 16 amino acids. V was trimmed by 2 bases and J by 0 bases, leaving 12 bases between them. The CDR3 DNA reads as TGCGCCAGCAGCTTCCTTGGGGCGAGCTCTGGAAACACCATATATTTT. It is translated as CASSFLGASSGNTIYF.

The CDR3 coding sequence is TGTGCCAGCAGCGACAGCCGCTCTGGGGCCAACGTCCTGACTTTC. Protein: CASSDSRSGANVLTF. This chain links TRBV5-6 with TRBJ2-6; TRBD1 is a possible D gene (5 bases). V lost 4 bases and J 0 bases, leaving 8 bases between the germline ends. The V gene's germline CDR1 is SGHDT and CDR2 YYEEEE. This CDR3 is 15 amino acids long.

The CDR3, as DNA: TGTGCCAGCAGCTTAGGGTGGGAAATCTCCTACGAGCAGTACTTC. Protein: CASSLGWEISYEQYF. The V gene is TRBV7-8, the J gene TRBJ2-7, with unresolved D. The germline V and J ends were trimmed by 1 base and 0 bases, with 10 bases remaining between them. This CDR3 has 15 amino acids. CDR1 is SGHVS, CDR2 FQNEAQ, per germline.

The genes are TRBV10-1 and TRBJ2-3, with 11 bases matching TRBD2. The germline CDR1 and CDR2 sequences are WNHNN and SYGVQD (reference sequence). The CDR3 extends over 16 amino acids. V shed 4 bases, J shed 2 bases, and the junction held 5 bases outside the gene matches. The CDR3 DNA sequence: TGCGCCAGCAGTGCCTGGACTAGCGGGTACACAGATACGCAGTATTTT. Translation gives CASSAWTSGYTDTQYF.

The V call is TRBV25-1, the J call TRBJ2-3; 10 nucleotides match TRBD1. The CDR3 consists of 15 residues. J lost 3 bases, V lost 7 bases, and 7 bases had no gene match. Germline CDR1 MGHDK, CDR2 SYGVNS. Here the CDR3 DNA reads TGTGCCAGCAAAGCCCGGACAGGGGGGACAGATACGCAGTATTTT. Translation gives CASKARTGGTDTQYF.

The chain couples TRBV5-6 to TRBJ1-1; no clear D gene. The CDR3 contains 13 residues. Trimming pared 0 bases from V and 7 bases from J, leaving 10 bases between. The V gene's germline CDR1 is SGHDT and CDR2 YYEEEE. The CDR3 region is CASSLVFGIEAFF. The CDR3, as DNA: TGTGCCAGCAGCTTGGTGTTCGGGATTGAAGCTTTCTTT.

The CDR3 DNA sequence: TGTGCCAGCAGACTTCCACAGGGTGAAGCTTTCTTT. Its protein product is CASRLPQGEAFF. This chain links TRBV6-6 with TRBJ1-1; D is possibly TRBD1 (6 bases). V was shortened by 6 bases and J by 7 bases, with 12 bases between the two germline ends. This CDR3 contains 12 residues. Germline V CDR1 and CDR2: MNHNY, SVGAGI (reference sequence).

This chain joins TRBV10-3 and TRBJ1-2; possibly TRBD1 for D (5 bases). This CDR3 comprises 14 residues. V lost 3 bases to trimming and J lost 8 bases, with 16 bases between them. CDR1 is ENHRY, CDR2 SYGVKD, per germline. CDR3 coding DNA: TGTGCCATCAGTGACAGTCAAGGGGCCCTCGGCTACACCTTC. This codes for CAISDSQGALGYTF.

The chain joins TRBV27 to TRBJ2-1; D is possibly TRBD1 (6 bases). Germline V gene lookup returns CDR1 MNHEY and CDR2 SMNVEV (reference sequence). The CDR3 has 14 residues. V was pared by 2 bases and J by 2 bases, with 7 bases between. CDR3 DNA: TGTGCCAGCAGTTTAGGGACAACCTACAATGAGCAGTTCTTC. Translating it yields CASSLGTTYNEQFF.

The gene calls are TRBV5-1 and TRBJ2-3; 8 positions agree with TRBD1. This CDR3 region has 15 residues. The V gene end was trimmed by 4 bases and the J gene end by 4 bases; junction bases not matched to a gene: 8. Germline V gene sequence: CDR1 SGHRS, CDR2 YFSETQ. The CDR3 loop reads CASSQGAAPADTQYF. The CDR3 coding sequence is TGCGCCAGCAGCCAGGGGGCAGCCCCCGCAGATACGCAGTATTTT.

The chain employs TRBV19 and TRBJ1-1; 9 bases match TRBD1. Germline CDR1 and CDR2: LNHDA and SQIVND (reference sequence). This CDR3 is built from 16 residues. V shed 7 bases, J shed 4 bases, and the junction held 13 bases outside the gene matches. The CDR3 protein is CASTKSPQTGGTEAFF. In DNA form, the CDR3 reads TGTGCCAGTACTAAATCACCGCAGACAGGGGGCACTGAAGCTTTCTTT.

The genes are TRBV27 and TRBJ2-1; maybe TRBD1 (6 bases). Germline V lookup: CDR1 MNHEY, CDR2 SMNVEV (reference sequence). The CDR3 contains 14 residues. V gave up 8 bases and J gave up 6 bases, with 17 bases separating them. The CDR3 is CASRTPLGGNEQFF. The CDR3 DNA reads TGTGCCAGCCGTACACCCCTAGGGGGCAATGAGCAGTTCTTC.

The chain combines TRBV5-1 with TRBJ1-3; no firm D call. The CDR3 is 15 residues long. Germline V gene data show CDR1 as SGHRS and CDR2 as YFSETQ. Deletions cut 0 bases from V and 3 bases from J, with 10 bases between. The CDR3 DNA reads TGCGCCAGCAGCTTGGATGGGTCGGATGGAAACACCATATATTTT. Translation gives CASSLDGSDGNTIYF.

This clone has a handful of counts. V gene TRBV15 combines with J gene TRBJ2-3; TRBD2 aligns across 7 bases. Germline V gives CDR1 LNHNV, CDR2 YYDKDF (reference sequence). V lost 5 bases to trimming and J lost 2 bases; unmatched junction nucleotides: 7. CDR3 length: 15 residues. The DNA of the CDR3 is TGTGCCACCAGCCAGCGGGGCCAGGACACAGATACGCAGTATTTT. Translating it yields CATSQRGQDTDTQYF.

The rearrangement links TRBV5-1 to TRBJ1-1; TRBD1 is a possible D gene (5 bases). CDR3 length: 15 residues. Germline values: CDR1 SGHRS, CDR2 YFSETQ. The V gene lost 0 bases and the J gene lost 3 bases, with 12 bases spanning the gap. For the CDR3, the DNA is TGCGCCAGCAGCTTGGATAACCCAGGGTACACTGAAGCTTTCTTT. It is translated as CASSLDNPGYTEAFF.

With regard to this clone: The same CDR3 is also encoded by other DNA sequences in this sample. The chain combines TRBV19 with TRBJ1-5; D gene ambiguous. Trimming pared 3 bases from V and 5 bases from J, leaving 5 bases between. Germline CDR1 reads LNHDA; CDR2 reads SQIVND (reference sequence). This CDR3 is built from 12 residues. CDR3 sequence reads: CASSMGYQPQHF. As DNA, the CDR3 is TGTGCCAGTAGTATGGGGTATCAGCCCCAGCATTTT.

J is TRBJ2-1 and V is TRBV28; TRBD2 matches 9 bases. Germline V gene data show CDR1 as MDHEN and CDR2 as SYDVKM. The CDR3 is 15 amino acids. J was trimmed by 6 bases and V by 1 base; bases with no gene match: 4. The CDR3 region has the DNA TGTGCCAGCAGTTTATACGCTAGCGGGGTCAATGAGCAGTTCTTC. Its protein product is CASSLYASGVNEQFF.